This T cell receptor (beta chain) stems from a study of blood T cell repertoires in COVID-19. Study at large: Acute-phase and convalescent COVID-19 samples originated in the United States, Italy and Spain.

This clone occurred a few times. Only in-frame clones appear in the TCRdb table, and some are missing; sequencing was by immunoSEQ multiplex PCR. The sample has about 140,000 clones; roughly 80% are singletons. Germline CDR1 LNHDA, CDR2 SQIVND (reference sequence). V was pared by 6 bases and J by 10 bases, with 6 bases of the junction left unmatched. The CDR3 has 13 amino acids. The TCR was taken from a woman in her forties or fifties with active or convalescent COVID-19. The chain couples TRBV19 to TRBJ1-6, with TRBD1 identical over 7 bases. The sequenced sample consisted of peripheral blood. The CDR3 is CASRDRTGSPLHF. CDR3 coding DNA: TGTGCCAGTAGGGACAGGACGGGATCACCCCTCCACTTT.